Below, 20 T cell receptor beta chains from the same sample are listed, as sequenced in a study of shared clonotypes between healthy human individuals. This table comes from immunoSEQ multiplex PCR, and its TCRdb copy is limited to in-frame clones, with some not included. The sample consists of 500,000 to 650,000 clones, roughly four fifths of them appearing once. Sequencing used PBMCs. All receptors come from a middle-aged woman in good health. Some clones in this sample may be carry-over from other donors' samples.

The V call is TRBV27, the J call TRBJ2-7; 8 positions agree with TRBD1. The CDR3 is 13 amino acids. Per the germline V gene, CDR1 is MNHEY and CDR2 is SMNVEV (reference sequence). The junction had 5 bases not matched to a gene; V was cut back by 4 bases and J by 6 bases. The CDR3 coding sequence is TGTGCCAGCAGTTCCAGGACAGGGTTCGAGCAGTACTTC. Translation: CASSSRTGFEQYF.

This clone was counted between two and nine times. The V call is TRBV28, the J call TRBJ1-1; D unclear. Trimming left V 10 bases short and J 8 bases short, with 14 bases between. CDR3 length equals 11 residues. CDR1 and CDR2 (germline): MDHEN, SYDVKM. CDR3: CATLLRGEAFF. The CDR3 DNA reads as TGTGCCACCCTCTTACGAGGGGAAGCTTTCTTT.

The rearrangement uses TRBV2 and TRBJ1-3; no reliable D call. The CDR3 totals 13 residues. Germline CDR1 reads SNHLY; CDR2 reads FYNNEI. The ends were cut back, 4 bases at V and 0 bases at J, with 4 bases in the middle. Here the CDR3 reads CASSGLSGNTIYF. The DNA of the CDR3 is TGTGCCAGCAGTGGACTCTCTGGAAACACCATATATTTT. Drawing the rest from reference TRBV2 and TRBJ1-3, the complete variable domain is EPEVTQTPSHQVTQMGQEVILRCVPISNHLYFYWYRQILGQKVEFLVSFYNNEISEKSEIFDDQFSVERPDGSNFTLKIRSTKLEDSAMYFCASSGLSGNTIYFGEGSWLTVV.

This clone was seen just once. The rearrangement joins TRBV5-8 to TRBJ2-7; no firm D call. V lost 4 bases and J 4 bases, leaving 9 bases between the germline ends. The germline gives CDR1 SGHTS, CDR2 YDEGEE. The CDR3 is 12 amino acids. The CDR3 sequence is CASSVNPYEQYF. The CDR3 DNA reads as TGTGCCAGCAGCGTTAACCCGTACGAGCAGTACTTC.

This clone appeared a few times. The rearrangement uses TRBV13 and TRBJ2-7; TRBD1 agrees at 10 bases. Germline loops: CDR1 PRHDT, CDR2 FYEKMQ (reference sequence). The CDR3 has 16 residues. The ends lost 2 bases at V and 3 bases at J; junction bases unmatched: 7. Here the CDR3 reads CASSLFGTGDDYEQYF. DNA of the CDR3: TGTGCCAGCAGCTTATTCGGGACAGGGGATGACTACGAGCAGTACTTC.

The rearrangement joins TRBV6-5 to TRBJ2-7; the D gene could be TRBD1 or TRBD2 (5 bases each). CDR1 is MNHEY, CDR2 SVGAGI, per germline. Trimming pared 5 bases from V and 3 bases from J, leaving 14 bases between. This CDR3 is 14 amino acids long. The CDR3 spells CASSGRDRIYEQYF. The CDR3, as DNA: TGTGCCAGCAGTGGCCGGGACCGAATCTACGAGCAGTACTTC.

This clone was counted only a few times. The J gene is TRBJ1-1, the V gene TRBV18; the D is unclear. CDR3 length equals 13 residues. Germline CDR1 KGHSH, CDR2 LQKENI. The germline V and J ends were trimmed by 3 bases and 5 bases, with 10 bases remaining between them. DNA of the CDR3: TGTGCCAGCTCACCCCTTGGACGTACTGAAGCTTTCTTT. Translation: CASSPLGRTEAFF.

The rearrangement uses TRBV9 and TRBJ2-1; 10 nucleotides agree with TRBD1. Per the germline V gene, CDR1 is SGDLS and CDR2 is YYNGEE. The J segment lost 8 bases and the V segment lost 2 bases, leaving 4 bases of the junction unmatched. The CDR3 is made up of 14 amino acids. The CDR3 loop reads CASSVRTGGYEQFF. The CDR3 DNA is TGTGCCAGCAGCGTCCGGACAGGGGGGTATGAGCAGTTCTTC.

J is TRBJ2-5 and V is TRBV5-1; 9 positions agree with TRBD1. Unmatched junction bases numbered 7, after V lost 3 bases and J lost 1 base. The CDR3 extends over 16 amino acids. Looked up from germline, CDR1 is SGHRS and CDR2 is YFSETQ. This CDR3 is CASSSRTGEPQETQYF. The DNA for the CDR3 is TGCGCCAGCAGCTCCCGGACAGGGGAACCCCAAGAGACCCAGTACTTC.

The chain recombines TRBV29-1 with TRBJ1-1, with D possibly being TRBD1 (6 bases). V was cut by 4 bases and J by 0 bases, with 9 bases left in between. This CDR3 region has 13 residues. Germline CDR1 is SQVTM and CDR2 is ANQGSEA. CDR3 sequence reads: CSVVGGMNTEAFF. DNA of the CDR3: TGCAGCGTTGTAGGGGGTATGAACACTGAAGCTTTCTTT. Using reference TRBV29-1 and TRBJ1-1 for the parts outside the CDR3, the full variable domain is SAVISQKPSRDICQRGTSLTIQCQVDSQVTMMFWYRQQPGQSLTLIATANQGSEATYESGFVIDKFPISRPNLTFSTLTVSNMSPEDSSIYLCSVVGGMNTEAFFGQGTRLTVV.

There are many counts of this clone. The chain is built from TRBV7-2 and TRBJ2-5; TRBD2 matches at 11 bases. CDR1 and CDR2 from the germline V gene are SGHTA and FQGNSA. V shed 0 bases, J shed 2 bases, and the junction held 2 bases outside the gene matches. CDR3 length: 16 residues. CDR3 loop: CASSLAIAGGQETQYF. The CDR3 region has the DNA TGTGCCAGCAGCTTAGCGATAGCGGGAGGGCAAGAGACCCAGTACTTC. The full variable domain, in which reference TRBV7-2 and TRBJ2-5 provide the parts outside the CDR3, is GAGVSQSPSNKVTEKGKDVELRCDPISGHTALYWYRQSLGQGLEFLIYFQGNSAPDKSGLPSDRFSAERTGGSVSTLTIQRTQQEDSAVYLCASSLAIAGGQETQYFGPGTRLLVL.

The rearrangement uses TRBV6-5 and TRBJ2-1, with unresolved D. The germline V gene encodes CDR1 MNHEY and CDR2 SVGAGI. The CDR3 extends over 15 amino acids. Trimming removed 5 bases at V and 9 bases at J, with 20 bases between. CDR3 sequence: CASSQSSLRFSEQFF. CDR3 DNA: TGTGCCAGCAGTCAGTCGAGTTTGAGGTTTTCTGAGCAGTTCTTC.

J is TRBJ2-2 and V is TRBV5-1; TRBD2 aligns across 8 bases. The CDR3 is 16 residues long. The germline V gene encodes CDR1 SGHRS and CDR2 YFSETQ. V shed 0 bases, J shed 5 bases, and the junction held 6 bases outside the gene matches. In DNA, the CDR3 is TGCGCCAGCAGCTTGGCCGTCGGGAGGGAGACCGGGGAGCTGTTTTTT. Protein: CASSLAVGRETGELFF.

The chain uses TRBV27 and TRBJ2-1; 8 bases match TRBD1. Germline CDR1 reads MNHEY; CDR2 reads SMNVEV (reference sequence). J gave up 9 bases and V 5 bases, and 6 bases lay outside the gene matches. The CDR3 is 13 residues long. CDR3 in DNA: TGTGCCAGCAGTCAGGGGGCGTTGGTTGAGCAGTTCTTC. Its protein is CASSQGALVEQFF.

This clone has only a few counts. CDR3 coding DNA: TGTGCCAGCAGACGACAGGGGCCCTACGAGCAGTACTTC. Protein product: CASRRQGPYEQYF. V and J are TRBV2 and TRBJ2-7, with 8 bases lining up with TRBD1. Germline loops: CDR1 SNHLY, CDR2 FYNNEI. Germline trimming cut 6 bases from V and 2 bases from J; bases unmatched to any gene: 3. The CDR3 consists of 13 residues.

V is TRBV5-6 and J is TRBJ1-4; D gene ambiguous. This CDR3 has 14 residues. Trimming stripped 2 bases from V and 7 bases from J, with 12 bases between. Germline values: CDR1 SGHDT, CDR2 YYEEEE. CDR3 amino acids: CASSFGRWSEKLFF. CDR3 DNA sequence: TGTGCCAGCAGCTTCGGCAGGTGGAGTGAAAAACTGTTTTTT.

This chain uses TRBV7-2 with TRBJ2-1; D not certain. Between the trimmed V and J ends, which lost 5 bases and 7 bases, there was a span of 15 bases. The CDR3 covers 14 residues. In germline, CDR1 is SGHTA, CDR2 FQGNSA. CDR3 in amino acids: CASSPQEVGNEQFF. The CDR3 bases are TGTGCCAGCAGCCCCCAAGAGGTGGGTAATGAGCAGTTCTTC. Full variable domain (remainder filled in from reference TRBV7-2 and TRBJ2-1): GAGVSQSPSNKVTEKGKDVELRCDPISGHTALYWYRQSLGQGLEFLIYFQGNSAPDKSGLPSDRFSAERTGGSVSTLTIQRTQQEDSAVYLCASSPQEVGNEQFFGPGTRLTVL.

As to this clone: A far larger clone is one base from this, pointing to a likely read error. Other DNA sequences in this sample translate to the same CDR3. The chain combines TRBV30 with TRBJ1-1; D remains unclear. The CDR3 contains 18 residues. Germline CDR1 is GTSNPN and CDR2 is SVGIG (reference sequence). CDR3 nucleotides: TGTGCATGGAGTCCCTTCGGCTTGGGTGGGTTAGGGAACACTGAAGCTTTCTTT. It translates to CAWSPFGLGGLGNTEAFF.

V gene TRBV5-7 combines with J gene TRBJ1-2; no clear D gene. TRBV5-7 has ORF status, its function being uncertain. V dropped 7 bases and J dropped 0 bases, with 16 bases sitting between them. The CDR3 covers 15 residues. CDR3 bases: TGTGCCAGCCCGCAATTCAGGCATCCTAACTATGGCTACACCTTC. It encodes CASPQFRHPNYGYTF.

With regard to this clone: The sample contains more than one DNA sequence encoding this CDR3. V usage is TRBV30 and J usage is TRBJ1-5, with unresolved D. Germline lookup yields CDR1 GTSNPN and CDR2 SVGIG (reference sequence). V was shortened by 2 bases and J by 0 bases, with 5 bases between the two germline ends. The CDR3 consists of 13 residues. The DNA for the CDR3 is TGTGCCTGGAGTTTAGGTAGCAATCAGCCCCAGCATTTT. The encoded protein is CAWSLGSNQPQHF.